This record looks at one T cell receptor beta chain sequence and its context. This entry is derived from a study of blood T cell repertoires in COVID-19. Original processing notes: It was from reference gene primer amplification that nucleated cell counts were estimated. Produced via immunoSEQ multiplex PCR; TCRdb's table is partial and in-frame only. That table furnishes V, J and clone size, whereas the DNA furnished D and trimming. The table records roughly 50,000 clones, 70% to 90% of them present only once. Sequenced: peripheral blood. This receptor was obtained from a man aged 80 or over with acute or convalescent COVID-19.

Here the CDR3 reads CSVEGGGVFNEQFF. CDR3 nucleotide sequence: TGCAGCGTTGAAGGGGGGGGCGTTTTCAATGAGCAGTTCTTC. The chain is built from TRBV29-1 and TRBJ2-1, with D perhaps matching TRBD2 (7 bases). Per the germline V gene, CDR1 is SQVTM and CDR2 is ANQGSEA. The CDR3 runs to 14 residues. Trimming pared 1 base from V and 6 bases from J, leaving 13 bases between.